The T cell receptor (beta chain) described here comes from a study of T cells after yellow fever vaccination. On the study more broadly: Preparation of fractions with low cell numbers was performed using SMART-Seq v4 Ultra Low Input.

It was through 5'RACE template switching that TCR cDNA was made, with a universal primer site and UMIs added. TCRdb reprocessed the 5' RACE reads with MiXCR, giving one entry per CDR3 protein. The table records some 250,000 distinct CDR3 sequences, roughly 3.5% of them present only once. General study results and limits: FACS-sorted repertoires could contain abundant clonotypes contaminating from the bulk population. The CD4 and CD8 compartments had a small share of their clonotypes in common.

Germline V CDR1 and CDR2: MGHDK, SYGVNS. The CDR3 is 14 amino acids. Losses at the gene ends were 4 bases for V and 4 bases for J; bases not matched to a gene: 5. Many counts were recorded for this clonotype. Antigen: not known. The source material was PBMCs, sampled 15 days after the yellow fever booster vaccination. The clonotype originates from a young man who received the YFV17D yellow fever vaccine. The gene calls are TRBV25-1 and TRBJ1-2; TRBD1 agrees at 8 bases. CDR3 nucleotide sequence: TGTGCCAGCAGTGGGACAGGGATAAGCTATGGCTACACCTTC. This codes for CASSGTGISYGYTF.